Listed here is a single T cell receptor beta chain. Its antigen is not known. The junction departs from germline at one end; a sequencing error may be responsible. These data are taken from a study of human T cells and chemical hapten exposure. Points from the study as a whole: Those TCRs sitting above 1 in 1000 frequency stayed the same with DPC sensitization.

Time point meaning: pre-sensitization, week 0. Treatment specified: therapeutic diphenylcyclopropenone sensitization with weekly scalp DPC. Suited to DPC and affected by alopecia, the donors ranged from 18 to 70 years old. Unfractionated whole blood was the source of the extracted total RNA. Original processing methods: Sampled TCR counts reached a median of approximately 100,000 per sample, with values ranging from 23,224 to 690,600. Each CDR3 protein is one row after TCRdb ran MiXCR on the RACE reads. What appears here as the V and J calls and clone size reflects TCRdb's work, not the paper's. The sample carries under 300,000 distinct CDR3 sequences, around 9.3% recorded once. CDR1 and CDR2 from the germline V gene are SGHAT and FQNNGV. The CDR3 contains 15 residues.

This chain joins TRBV11-2 and TRBJ2-3, with TRBD2 matching over 7 bases. Sequences were derived from whole blood, sampled in connection with sensitization to the hapten diphenylcyclopropenone (DPC). The sequence derives from a woman aged 40 to 50 with alopecia areata. Some clones in this sample may be carry-over from other donors' samples. The CDR3 region is CAGSPAGEYTDTQYF. The CDR3 bases are TGTGCCGGCAGCCCGGCGGGGGAATACACAGATACGCAGTATTTT. Using reference TRBV11-2 and TRBJ2-3 for the parts outside the CDR3, the full variable domain is EAGVAQSPRYKIIEKRQSVAFWCNPISGHATLYWYQQILGQGPKLLIQFQNNGVVDDSQLPKDRFSAERLKGVDSTLKIQPAKLEDSAVYLCAGSPAGEYTDTQYFGPGTRLTVL.